Below, 2 T cell receptor beta chains from the same sample are listed, as sequenced in a study of Ad26.COV2.S vaccination and SARS-CoV-2 variants. Using immunoSEQ multiplex PCR, the repertoire was profiled, and TCRdb retains in-frame clones only, with some absent. Counted here are roughly 680,000 clones, roughly 90% occurring once; the ten biggest clones make up nearly 1.5%. Documented treatment: 19 received Ad26.COV2.S at low or high dose, single or two shots; 5 received placebo; per-sample allocation not given. Collection of samples fell on day 63 after the first vaccine or placebo injection. Sequenced here: peripheral blood, sampled in a trial of Ad26.COV2.S vaccine versus placebo. These receptors originate from a person between 18 and 65 years old who received the Ad26.COV2.S COVID-19 vaccine or a placebo.

The chain carries TRBV19 and TRBJ1-1; 7 bases agree with TRBD1. From germline, CDR1 is LNHDA and CDR2 SQIVND (reference sequence). J was trimmed by 4 bases and V by 4 bases; bases with no gene match: 6. The length of the CDR3 is 14 residues. This CDR3 is CASSSRGRVTEAFF. In nucleotides, the CDR3 is TGTGCCAGTAGTAGCAGGGGGAGGGTCACTGAAGCTTTCTTT.

The chain carries TRBV5-8 and TRBJ2-5, with a weak D call TRBD1 (6 bases). The V end was cut by 0 bases, the J end by 1 base, with 10 bases between. This CDR3 region has 15 residues. Germline values: CDR1 SGHTS, CDR2 YDEGEE. The CDR3 loop reads CASSLGTATQETQYF. The DNA for the CDR3 is TGTGCCAGCAGCTTGGGGACAGCGACCCAAGAGACCCAGTACTTC.